This T cell receptor (beta chain) was documented in a study of T cell changes during pregnancy in multiple sclerosis. Method: immunoSEQ multiplex PCR; TCRdb's copy keeps in-frame clones and lacks some. The repertoire holds around 36,000 clones, roughly 90% seen once, with 10% to 15% in the top ten. This sample comprised CD8+ T cells from peripheral blood mononuclear cells, obtained in the first trimester of pregnancy. The receptor's source is a female donor with multiple sclerosis, enrolled in a pregnancy study.

CDR3 in DNA: TGTGCCAGTAGCCTAGTAGCGGCGAACGAGCAGTACTTC. Protein: CASSLVAANEQYF. The genes are TRBV19 and TRBJ2-7; a weak D match, TRBD2 (6 bases). CDR3 size: 13 residues. Germline CDR1 is LNHDA and CDR2 is SQIVND (reference sequence). The V gene lost 6 bases and the J gene lost 5 bases, with 14 bases spanning the gap.